The T cell receptor (beta chain) described here comes from a study of T cells in Graves' hyperthyroidism and ophthalmopathy. With V trimmed by 3 bases and J by 0 bases, 5 bases remained unmatched. Looked up from germline, CDR1 is MNHNS and CDR2 is SASEGT. This CDR3 region has 17 residues. Researchers amplified the TCR beta CDR3 regions from RNA transcripts. During a first-round RT-PCR of the TCR CDR3, the HTBI primer set was used. TCRdb itself ran the multiplex PCR reads through MiXCR, one entry per CDR3 protein. Here the sample spans 550,000 to 600,000 distinct CDR3 sequences, over 15% being singletons. Study-wide results and caveats: Median prediction lead before ophthalmopathy onset was 6.5 months with the model. Expanded thyroid clonotypes (above 0.001) were mostly also found in blood. Stable hyperthyroidism and ophthalmopathy were separated using 13 V-J signatures.

As for this clonotype: Its antigen is undetermined.

The receptor was isolated from a woman between 18 and 30 years old with Graves' hyperthyroidism. The chain recombines TRBV6-1 with TRBJ1-6; 7 bases match TRBD1. The sequenced material came from blood. This CDR3 is CASSDGTVSSYNSPLHF. CDR3 in DNA: TGTGCCAGCAGTGATGGGACAGTCAGCTCCTATAATTCACCCCTCCACTTT.